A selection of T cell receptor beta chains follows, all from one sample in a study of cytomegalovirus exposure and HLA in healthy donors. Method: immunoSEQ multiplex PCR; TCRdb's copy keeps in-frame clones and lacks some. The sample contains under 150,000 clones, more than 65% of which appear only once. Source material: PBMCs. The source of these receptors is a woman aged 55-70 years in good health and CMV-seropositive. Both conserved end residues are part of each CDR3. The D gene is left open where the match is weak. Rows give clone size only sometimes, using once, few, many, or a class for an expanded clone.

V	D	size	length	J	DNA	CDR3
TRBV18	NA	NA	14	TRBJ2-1	TGTGCCAGCTCACCGCCGGGCCTGGGGGGTGAGCAGTTCTTC	CASSPPGLGGEQFF
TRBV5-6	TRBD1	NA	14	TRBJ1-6	TGTGCCAGCAGCCTGACAGGGATTAATTCACCCCTCCACTTT	CASSLTGINSPLHF
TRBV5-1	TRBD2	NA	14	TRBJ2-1	TGCGCCAGCAGCGCGGGACTAGCTTACAATGAGCAGTTCTTC	CASSAGLAYNEQFF
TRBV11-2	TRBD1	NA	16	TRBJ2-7	TGTGCCAGCAGCTTAGATCTAGACAGGGGGCGCGGGGAGCAGTACTTC	CASSLDLDRGRGEQYF
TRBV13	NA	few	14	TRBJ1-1	TGTGCCAGCAGCAACACAGGGCCTAACACTGAAGCTTTCTTT	CASSNTGPNTEAFF
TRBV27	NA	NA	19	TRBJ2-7	TGTGCCAGCAGTTTCTACCCCCCGGGGTCCCGAAGGGACTCCTACGAGCAGTACTTC	CASSFYPPGSRRDSYEQYF
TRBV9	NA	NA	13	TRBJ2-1	TGTGCCAGCAGCGTCGAACTAGAGGGTGAGCAGTTCTTC	CASSVELEGEQFF
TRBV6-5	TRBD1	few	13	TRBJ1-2	TGTGCCAGCAGACCGGGACAGAGGTATGGCTACACCTTC	CASRPGQRYGYTF
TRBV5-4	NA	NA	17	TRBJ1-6	TGTGCCAGCAGGACGGCGGGGGGGGGAGGCTATAATTCACCCCTCCACTTT	CASRTAGGGGYNSPLHF
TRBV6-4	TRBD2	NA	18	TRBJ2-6	TGTGCCAGCGGACCGAGCGGGGGGCTAATCTCTGGGGCCAACGTCCTGACTTTC	CASGPSGGLISGANVLTF
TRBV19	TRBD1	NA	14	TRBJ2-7	TGTGCCAGTAGTACGGGGACAGGAGACTACGAGCAGTACTTC	CASSTGTGDYEQYF
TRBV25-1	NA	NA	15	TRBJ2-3	TGTGCCAGCAGTGACTCGGGGGTTTGGACAGATACGCAGTATTTT	CASSDSGVWTDTQYF
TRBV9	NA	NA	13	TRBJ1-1	TGTGCCAGCAGCGTAGCTGGTAGGGGTGGAGCTTTCTTT	CASSVAGRGGAFF
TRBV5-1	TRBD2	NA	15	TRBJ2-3	TGCGCCAGCAGCTTGTCCGGGGGGGGGACAGATACGCAGTATTTT	CASSLSGGGTDTQYF
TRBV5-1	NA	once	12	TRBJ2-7	TGCGCCAGCAGCCCAGGATTTGATGAGCAGTACTTC	CASSPGFDEQYF
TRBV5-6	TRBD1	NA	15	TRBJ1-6	TGTGCCAGCAGCTTACCGGGACAGGGGAATTCACCCCTCCACTTT	CASSLPGQGNSPLHF